The 8 T cell receptor beta chains below all came from one sample that was sequenced in a study of PD-L1 blockade in urothelial cancer. TCRdb's copy holds only in-frame clones and misses some; the assay was immunoSEQ multiplex PCR. The sample contains some 41,000 clones, about 87% of which appear only once. The source material was PBMCs, sampled around atezolizumab (anti-PD-L1) treatment. The origin of the receptors is a man older than 75 with urothelial cancer.

The genes are TRBV6-5 and TRBJ1-2; 9 nucleotides agree with TRBD1. Germline-derived CDR1 and CDR2 are MNHEY and SVGAGI. The J segment lost 4 bases and the V segment lost 4 bases, leaving 4 bases of the junction unmatched. The CDR3 covers 14 residues. The CDR3 loop is CASSWDRVTYGYTF. CDR3 coding DNA: TGTGCCAGCAGTTGGGACAGGGTGACCTATGGCTACACCTTC.

A note on this clone: The junction and the germline gene differ at one end; a read error may be behind it. The chain carries TRBV18 and TRBJ1-2, with 8 bases that match TRBD1. CDR1 KGHSH and CDR2 LQKENI come from the germline V gene. The CDR3 runs 16 residues. Here the CDR3 reads CASSPRTGTPNYGYTF. In nucleotides, the CDR3 is TGTGCCAGCTCCCCACGGACAGGGACGCCTAACTATGGCTACACCTTC. Filled out from reference TRBV18 and TRBJ1-2, the complete variable domain reads NAGVMQNPRHLVRRRGQEARLRCSPMKGHSHVYWYRQLPEEGLKFMVYLQKENIIDESGMPKERFSAEFPKEGPSILRIQQVVRGDSAAYFCASSPRTGTPNYGYTFGSGTRLTVV.

The chain links TRBV19 to TRBJ2-5, with D tentatively TRBD2 (5 bases). The CDR3 has 13 residues. Germline-derived CDR1 and CDR2 are LNHDA and SQIVND (reference sequence). With 5 bases removed from V and 0 bases from J, the gap between germline ends came to 7 bases. CDR3 sequence (DNA): TGTGCCAGTAGTGAGGGATACCAAGAGACCCAGTACTTC. The encoded protein is CASSEGYQETQYF.

The rearrangement joins TRBV18 to TRBJ2-1; D possibly corresponds to TRBD2 (6 bases). The germline V and J ends were trimmed by 5 bases and 7 bases, with 12 bases remaining between them. CDR3 size: 13 residues. Per the germline V gene, CDR1 is KGHSH and CDR2 is LQKENI. The DNA of the CDR3 is TGTGCCAGCTCAACCGGACTATTGAATGAGCAGTTCTTC. Encoded protein: CASSTGLLNEQFF.

The chain links TRBV7-2 to TRBJ1-4; D is unclear. CDR3 length: 15 residues. V was pared by 1 base and J by 6 bases, with 12 bases between. From germline, CDR1 is SGHTA and CDR2 FQGNSA. The CDR3 bases are TGTGCCAGCAGCTTAGTGGGGAGGGTTGATGAAAAACTGTTTTTT. Its translation is CASSLVGRVDEKLFF.

To note about this clone: The junction departs from germline at one end; a sequencing error may be responsible. V gene TRBV5-6 combines with J gene TRBJ1-1; 8 positions agree with TRBD1. CDR1 SGHDT and CDR2 YYEEEE come from the germline V gene. This CDR3 spans 17 amino acids. The CDR3 DNA sequence: TGTGCCAGCAGTTTGGCCAATTTCCGGACAGGGTTCACTGAAGCTTTCTTT. Protein: CASSLANFRTGFTEAFF. Together with reference TRBV5-6 and TRBJ1-1, the CDR3 gives the full variable domain: DAGVTQSPTHLIKTRGQQVTLRCSPKSGHDTVSWYQQALGQGPQFIFQYYEEEERQRGNFPDRFSGHQFPNYSSELNVNALLLGDSALYLCASSLANFRTGFTEAFFGQGTRLTVV.

V is TRBV11-3 and J is TRBJ2-1, with D hard to call. Germline-derived CDR1 and CDR2 are SGHNT and YENEEA. This CDR3 region has 12 residues. The ends were cut back, 0 bases at V and 9 bases at J, with 6 bases in the middle. The CDR3 sequence: CASSLDSSEQFF. As DNA, the CDR3 is TGTGCCAGCAGCTTAGATTCGTCTGAGCAGTTCTTC.

The rearrangement links TRBV30 to TRBJ1-2, with TRBD1 as a possible D gene (5 bases). Trimming took off 3 bases at V and 4 bases at J, with 12 bases between the two ends. The length of the CDR3 is 13 residues. Germline V CDR1 and CDR2: GTSNPN, SVGIG (reference sequence). The DNA for the CDR3 is TGTGCCTGGAGCCCAGGGTTTGGCTATGGCTACACCTTC. It is translated as CAWSPGFGYGYTF.